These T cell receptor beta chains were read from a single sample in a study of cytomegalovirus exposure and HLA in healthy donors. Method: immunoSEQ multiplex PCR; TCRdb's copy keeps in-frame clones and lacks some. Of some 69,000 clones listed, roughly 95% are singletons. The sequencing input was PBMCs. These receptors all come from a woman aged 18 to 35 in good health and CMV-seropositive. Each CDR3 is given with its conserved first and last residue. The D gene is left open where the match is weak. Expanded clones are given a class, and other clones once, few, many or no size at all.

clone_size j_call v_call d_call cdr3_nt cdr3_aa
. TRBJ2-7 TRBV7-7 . TGTGCTAGCAGCTCTCCGGGACAAGGGGCCGAGCAGTACTTC CASSSPGQGAEQYF
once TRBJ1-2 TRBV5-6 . TGTGCCAGCAGCTTGTCTCAGGGATCTAACTATGGCTACACCTTC CASSLSQGSNYGYTF
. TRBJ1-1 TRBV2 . TGTGCCAGCATAAAAACAGGAAAGGGGCTCATGAACACTGAAGCTTTCTTT CASIKTGKGLMNTEAFF
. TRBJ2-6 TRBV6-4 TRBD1 TGTGCCAGCAGTTCGGGACAGGGAGTTCCCTGGGCCAACGTCCTGACTTTC CASSSGQGVPWANVLTF
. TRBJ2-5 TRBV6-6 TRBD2 TGTGCCAGCACCTCCCGGGGTAGCGGGAGTGAGACCCAGTACTTC CASTSRGSGSETQYF
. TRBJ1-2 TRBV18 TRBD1 TGTGCCAGCTCACCAACAACAGGGGAGGACGGCTACACCTTC CASSPTTGEDGYTF
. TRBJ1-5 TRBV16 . TGTGCCAGCAGCCGACAGGGCAATCAGCCCCAGCATTTT CASSRQGNQPQHF
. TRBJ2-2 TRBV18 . TGTGCCAGCTCACCACCGACAAGAGCCACCGGGGAGCTGTTTTTT CASSPPTRATGELFF
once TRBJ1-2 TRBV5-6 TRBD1 TGTGCCAGCAGCCAACCCCGGGACAGCAACTATGGCTACACCTTC CASSQPRDSNYGYTF
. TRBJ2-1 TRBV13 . TGTGCCAGCAACCCAAGTCCAGGAAACAATGAGCAGTTCTTC CASNPSPGNNEQFF
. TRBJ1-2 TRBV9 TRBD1 TGTGCCAGCAGCGTAGCTACAGGGGGCTACTATGGCTACACCTTC CASSVATGGYYGYTF
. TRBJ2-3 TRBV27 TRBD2 TGTGCCAGCAGGCCGACGTGGGCGGGAGTGGGCCGGGAAGATACGCAGTATTTT CASRPTWAGVGREDTQYF
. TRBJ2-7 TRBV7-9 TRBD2 TGTGCCAGCAGCGCAACCGGGACTAGCGGGAGAGGATCCTACGAGCAGTACTTC CASSATGTSGRGSYEQYF
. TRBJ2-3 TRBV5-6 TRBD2 TGTGCCAGCGAGGACTTCCTAGCGGGAGAATCTGAAGGGACAGATACGCAGTATTTT CASEDFLAGESEGTDTQYF
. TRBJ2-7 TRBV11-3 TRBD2 TGTGCCAGCAGCACGCGGGAGCTCACCTACGAGCAGTACTTC CASSTRELTYEQYF
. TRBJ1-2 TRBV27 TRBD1 TGTGCCAGCAGTTTAAAGGGGGCCCCTGGCTACACCTTC CASSLKGAPGYTF